The T cell receptor beta chain described here comes from a study of long-term antiretroviral therapy in people with HIV (dated by TCRdb to between 2020 and 2023). At the level of the whole study: The earliest samples were collected about a decade before the 2015 WHO recommendation for immediate ART, when ART was typically delayed until CD4 counts fell. A retrospective serial study tested whether ART initiation and durable HIV suppression were associated with changes in peripheral blood TRB repertoire composition and diversity. About a third of the roughly 30 participants with HIV were female. A total of roughly 180 cryopreserved PBMC samples were contributed to the cohort by 30 adults with confirmed HIV infection, with samples collected serially over a mean of 6 years (range 1-12). No cross-contamination during QIAcube processing was seen in test extractions of a monoclonal T-cell line run alongside 30 or so polyclonal samples. Results the study describes overall, beyond this receptor: Compared with controls, HIV repertoires had narrower CDR3 length ranges, and the network structure pointed to an antigen-experienced repertoire that shifted only slightly toward naive after ART. Limited PBMC availability meant only the TCR beta chain was sequenced, without alpha chain pairing. Inferences about post-ART repertoire changes are limited because no data were available on ART adherence, viral resistance or therapy changes. Samples dated from about 2003 to 2018, and the ART regimens used may be less effective than current ones. Unsorted PBMC were profiled instead of sorted CD4+ and CD8+ T cells because pre-ART samples had limited cell numbers. Expanded TRB clones identified before ART initiation dominated the repertoire across all time points, though the dominance fluctuated and decreased in many PLHIV after ART. A significant increase in TRB diversity was found to be associated with ART initiation, although TRB diversity was observed to remain significantly below that of transplant donor controls even after long-term ART.

The immunoSEQ hsTCRB v3.0 assay was used at survey level resolution for TRB variable region sequencing. TRB sequencing targeted a depth of 40,000-50,000 T-cell genomes per sample. An Illumina MiSeq with a v3 150-cycle kit was used to sequence the pooled TRB libraries. The study's processing was this. Repertoire analysis was run in R within a reproducible Nextflow workflow that covered QC, data transformation and analysis. LymphoSeq2, an R package for exploring AIRR-Seq data, was used to implement custom analyses. A few samples yielding fewer than 5000 total TRB sequences were excluded, leaving about 190 analyzed HIV repertoires. Among the 180 to 200 retained HIV repertoires, more than 55 were collected before ART initiation and 129 after ART initiation. Each repertoire was downsampled to 5000 TRB nucleotide sequences, and summary statistics were averaged across 100 downsampling iterations. The analysis kept only TRB sequences whose CDR3 regions were at least seven amino acids long. Diversity was measured with a Shannon entropy-derived clonality score and the Gini coefficient. In repertoire networks, the top 5000 CDR3 amino acid sequences were linked whenever an edit distance of one separated two sequences. GLIPH2 predicted antigen specificity groups and MHC restriction for TRB CDR3 amino acid sequences. To flag known CMV, EBV, HIV or tissue antigen associations, CDR3 amino acid sequences were matched against VDJdb and McPAS-TCR. Pre-ART, post-ART and control groups were compared with Wilcoxon signed-rank tests and Holm-Bonferroni correction. The table was pulled from immuneACCESS by TCRdb, which kept in-frame rearrangements only. Such tables lose some clones; where checked, under half of the loss comes from unresolved V genes, and the rest has no known cause. V and J calls and clone size follow that table, whereas D and trimming were derived from the DNA. For this sample the table gives 20,000 or so clones, of which about 88% were detected only once. About 8% of the sample is held by the ten biggest clonotypes.

With regard to this clone: Which antigen it targets is not known. Per-nucleotide qualities are absent, and no much larger clonotype sits a single base away.

Inclusion was restricted to participants for whom at least one PBMC sample before ART initiation and at least two post-ART samples were available. Every participant with HIV received treatment in the United States of America. Before DNA extraction, cryopreserved samples of roughly 0.85-11 million PBMC were thawed and then washed. At the time of the earliest PBMC sample, participants with HIV were aged between roughly 23 and 60 years. PBMC samples from each participant spanned 1-4 timepoints before ART initiation and 2-8 timepoints after ART initiation, with a median of 7 samples. Serial HIV viral load, CD4+ T-cell count, ART history and demographic data were obtained for every participant. Using a Qiagen kit on a QIAcube, genomic DNA was extracted from unsorted PBMC, with samples processed in batches of 12. Including the terminal cysteine and phenylalanine, the CDR3 comprises 15 residues. The retained sequence is limited to the CDR3, 45 bases, with the frame set at the first base. Looking up the germline V gene (reference sequence) yields CDR1 SEHNR and CDR2 FQNEAQ. The germline ends are 16 bases apart after V is trimmed by 5 bases and J by 5 bases.

This material consisted of unsorted PBMCs, taken 0.9 years after starting antiretroviral therapy. The receptor comes from a man aged 18 to 29 with HIV. The rearrangement combines TRBV7-9 with TRBJ2-1, and TRBD2 may be the D gene, going by 6 matching bases. The nucleotide sequence is given as TGTGCCAGCAGCCCCACGGTGGGACTCCACAATGAGCAGTTCTTC. Protein translation: CASSPTVGLHNEQFF. Where the CDR3 stops, the reference TRBV7-9 and TRBJ2-1 genes take over; the full variable domain is DTGVSQNPRHKITKRGQNVTFRCDPISEHNRLYWYRQTLGQGPEFLTYFQNEAQLEKSRLLSDRFSAERPKGSFSTLEIQRTEQGDSAMYLCASSPTVGLHNEQFFGPGTRLTVL.